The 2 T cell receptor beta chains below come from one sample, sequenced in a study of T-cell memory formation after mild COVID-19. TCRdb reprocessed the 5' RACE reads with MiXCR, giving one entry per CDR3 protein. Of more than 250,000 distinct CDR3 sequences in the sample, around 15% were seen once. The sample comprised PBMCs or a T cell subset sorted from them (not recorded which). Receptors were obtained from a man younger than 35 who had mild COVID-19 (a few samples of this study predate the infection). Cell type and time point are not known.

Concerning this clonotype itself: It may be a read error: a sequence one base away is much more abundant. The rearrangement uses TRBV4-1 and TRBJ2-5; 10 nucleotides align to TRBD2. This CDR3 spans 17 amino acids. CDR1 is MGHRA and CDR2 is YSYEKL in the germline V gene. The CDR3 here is CARSQEDSGGPLVTQYF. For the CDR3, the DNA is TGCGCCAGAAGCCAAGAGGATAGCGGGGGGCCCCTGGTGACCCAGTACTTC.

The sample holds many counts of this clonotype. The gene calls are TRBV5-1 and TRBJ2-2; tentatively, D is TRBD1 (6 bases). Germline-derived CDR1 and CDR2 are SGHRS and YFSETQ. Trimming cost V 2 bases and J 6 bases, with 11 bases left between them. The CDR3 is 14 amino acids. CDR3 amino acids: CASSFQQGSGELFF. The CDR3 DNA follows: TGCGCCAGCAGCTTCCAACAGGGCTCCGGGGAGCTGTTTTTT.